This T cell receptor (beta chain) was found in a study of chemoradiotherapy in HPV16-positive cancers. Overall study: Candidate HPV-specific clones and shared TCR motifs came from two HPV16-positive patients. Overall study results and limits: For HPV16-positive patients, expanding HPV-responsive T cells associated with longer recurrence-free survival.

This table comes from immunoSEQ multiplex PCR, and its TCRdb copy is limited to in-frame clones, with some not included. The sample contains just over 3,000 clones, about 93% of which appear only once. This clone was seen just once. Its specificity is unknown. The V and J ends lost 6 bases and 5 bases, in that order; junction bases with no gene match: 3. CDR3 length: 12 residues. The V gene's germline CDR1 is SNHLY and CDR2 FYNNEI. This specimen consisted of tumor tissue, obtained from a patient who underwent chemoradiotherapy. The J gene is TRBJ1-1, the V gene TRBV2, with 7 nucleotides matching TRBD1. The clonotype originates from a human donor with HPV-associated anogenital cancer. The CDR3, as DNA: TGTGCCAGCAGGACAGGGTTGACTGAAGCTTTCTTT. Translation: CASRTGLTEAFF.